The 26 T cell receptor beta chains listed next were all sequenced from one sample in a study of T cell changes during pregnancy in multiple sclerosis. Only in-frame clones appear in the TCRdb table, and some are missing; sequencing was by immunoSEQ multiplex PCR. The sample lists 30,000 to 35,000 clones, approximately 90% occurring once. This specimen consisted of CD8+ T cells from peripheral blood mononuclear cells, obtained in the second trimester of pregnancy. All receptors derive from a female donor with multiple sclerosis, enrolled in a pregnancy study.

About this clone itself: A much bigger clone sits one base away, suggesting this may be a read error. The chain recombines TRBV27 with TRBJ2-2; 9 positions match TRBD2. The CDR3 runs to 17 residues. Germline values: CDR1 MNHEY, CDR2 SMNVEV (reference sequence). This CDR3 reads CASSPLGREGLTEELFF. The DNA for the CDR3 is TGTGCCAGCAGTCCCTTGGGGCGGGAGGGCCTCACCGAGGAGCTGTTTTTT.

V gene TRBV9 combines with J gene TRBJ2-3; 7 nucleotides align to TRBD2. This CDR3 is built from 14 residues. Germline CDR1 is SGDLS and CDR2 is YYNGEE. V was pared by 2 bases and J by 4 bases, with 4 bases of the junction left unmatched. CDR3 in amino acids: CASSVGGGADTQYF. Written as DNA, the CDR3 is TGTGCCAGCAGCGTCGGGGGAGGGGCAGATACGCAGTATTTT.

The chain links TRBV29-1 to TRBJ2-7; a weak D match, TRBD2 (6 bases). The germline V and J ends were trimmed by 3 bases and 6 bases, with 15 bases remaining between them. Germline-derived CDR1 and CDR2 are SQVTM and ANQGSEA. The CDR3 spans 13 residues. The CDR3 protein is CSVEGGVFPEQYF. The CDR3 DNA is TGCAGCGTTGAGGGGGGAGTATTTCCCGAGCAGTACTTC.

The V call is TRBV27, the J call TRBJ1-1; no clear D gene. The CDR3 totals 14 residues. V lost 8 bases and J 4 bases, leaving 17 bases between the germline ends. Germline V gives CDR1 MNHEY, CDR2 SMNVEV (reference sequence). The CDR3 reads CASSTFGGFTEAFF. The CDR3 DNA sequence: TGTGCCAGCTCGACGTTTGGCGGATTCACTGAAGCTTTCTTT.

This clone has a handful of counts. V and J are TRBV6-4 and TRBJ2-2; 10 nucleotides align to TRBD2. Germline V CDR1 and CDR2: MRHNA, SNTAGT. This CDR3 comprises 14 residues. Unmatched junction bases numbered 0, after V lost 5 bases and J lost 3 bases. The CDR3 DNA reads as TGTGCCAGCAGTCTAGCGGGAGACACCGGGGAGCTGTTTTTT. Protein: CASSLAGDTGELFF.

This rearrangement joins TRBV9 to TRBJ2-5, with 9 nucleotides matching TRBD2. This CDR3 comprises 17 residues. Per the germline V gene, CDR1 is SGDLS and CDR2 is YYNGEE. V lost 3 bases to trimming and J lost 3 bases; unmatched junction nucleotides: 12. The CDR3 bases are TGTGCCAGCAGCGGGACTTTAGCGGGAGTTTGGGAAGAGACCCAGTACTTC. Residues: CASSGTLAGVWEETQYF.

V gene TRBV5-8 combines with J gene TRBJ2-5, with TRBD2 identical over 8 bases. CDR3 size: 15 residues. The V gene's germline CDR1 is SGHTS and CDR2 YDEGEE. V gave up 0 bases and J gave up 3 bases; unmatched junction bases: 4. CDR3 protein: CASSLGGRTEETQYF. Here the CDR3 DNA reads TGTGCCAGCAGCTTGGGCGGGAGGACGGAAGAGACCCAGTACTTC. Full variable domain (missing parts from reference TRBV5-8 and TRBJ2-5): EAGVTQSPTHLIKTRGQQATLRCSPISGHTSVYWYQQALGLGLQFLLWYDEGEERNRGNFPPRFSGRQFPNYSSELNVNALELEDSALYLCASSLGGRTEETQYFGPGTRLLVL.

This chain joins TRBV6-5 and TRBJ2-5; TRBD2 agrees at 13 bases. V lost 6 bases and J lost 5; bases outside the gene matches: 3. The germline V gene encodes CDR1 MNHEY and CDR2 SVGAGI. The CDR3 covers 14 residues. For the CDR3, the DNA is TGTGCCAGCAGGACTAGCGGGAGGAGCGAGACCCAGTACTTC. Protein: CASRTSGRSETQYF.

This CDR3 is CASSLFRTSGNTGELFF. CDR3 sequence (DNA): TGCGCCAGCAGCCTTTTCCGGACTAGCGGGAACACCGGGGAGCTGTTTTTT. The rearrangement uses TRBV4-3 and TRBJ2-2, with 10 bases lining up with TRBD2. Germline V CDR1 and CDR2: LGHNA, YSLEER. V lost 4 bases, J lost 1 base, and 6 bases stayed unmatched. The CDR3 totals 17 residues.

The genes are TRBV19 and TRBJ2-1, with 7 bases matching TRBD2. V lost 7 bases, J lost 3 bases, and 3 bases stayed unmatched. The germline V gene has CDR1 LNHDA and CDR2 SQIVND (reference sequence). The CDR3 consists of 13 residues. The CDR3 sequence: CASNPSGYNEQFF. DNA for the CDR3: TGTGCCAGTAATCCTAGCGGCTACAATGAGCAGTTCTTC.

In its sample, this clone was seen once. The chain employs TRBV27 and TRBJ2-1; a weak D match, TRBD2 (5 bases). Germline-derived CDR1 and CDR2 are MNHEY and SMNVEV (reference sequence). V was clipped by 1 base and J by 10 bases, with 20 bases between them. The CDR3 runs to 16 residues. The CDR3 region has the DNA TGTGCCAGCAGTTTATACAGTGCGGGCCGTCCGCAAGAGCAGTTCTTC. Protein: CASSLYSAGRPQEQFF.

The chain links TRBV7-9 to TRBJ2-7, with D unclear. V was trimmed by 5 bases and J by 7 bases, leaving 6 bases between them. The CDR3 extends over 10 amino acids. CDR1 SEHNR and CDR2 FQNEAQ come from the germline V gene (reference sequence). In nucleotides, the CDR3 is TGTGCCAGCAGCCCACAAGAGCAGTACTTC. This codes for CASSPQEQYF.

This chain connects TRBV29-1 to TRBJ2-7, with 13 nucleotides matching TRBD2. The V gene end was trimmed by 6 bases and the J gene end by 2 bases; junction bases not matched to a gene: 4. The germline V gene encodes CDR1 SQVTM and CDR2 ANQGSEA. This CDR3 is built from 14 residues. This CDR3 is CSVGTSGNPYEQYF. In nucleotides, the CDR3 is TGCAGCGTGGGGACTAGCGGGAACCCCTACGAGCAGTACTTC.

The chain couples TRBV19 to TRBJ2-3; D perhaps matches TRBD1 (5 bases). Trimming cost V 5 bases and J 6 bases, with 18 bases left between them. This CDR3 has 15 residues. The germline V gene has CDR1 LNHDA and CDR2 SQIVND (reference sequence). The CDR3 region is CASSHTWQGDDTQYF. The CDR3 coding sequence is TGTGCCAGTAGTCATACTTGGCAGGGTGATGATACGCAGTATTTT.

The chain has TRBV28 and TRBJ1-5, with D perhaps TRBD1 (5 bases). V was shortened by 2 bases and J by 0 bases, with 11 bases between the two germline ends. The CDR3 contains 16 residues. CDR1 is MDHEN and CDR2 is SYDVKM in the germline V gene. For the CDR3, the DNA is TGTGCCAGCAGTTTAGACGGCAGGGTTAGCAATCAGCCCCAGCATTTT. The encoded protein is CASSLDGRVSNQPQHF. The variable domain in full, with the rest retrieved from reference TRBV28 and TRBJ1-5, is DVKVTQSSRYLVKRTGEKVFLECVQDMDHENMFWYRQDPGLGLRLIYFSYDVKMKEKGDIPEGYSVSREKKERFSLILESASTNQTSMYLCASSLDGRVSNQPQHFGDGTRLSIL.

The V call is TRBV4-3, the J call TRBJ2-7; D might be TRBD2 (7 bases). The CDR3 has 17 residues. The ends were cut back, 2 bases at V and 5 bases at J, with 22 bases in the middle. Per the germline V gene, CDR1 is LGHNA and CDR2 is YSLEER. The CDR3 DNA is TGCGCCAGCAGCCAATCCTTCGCGGGGGCCGATTACGACGAGCAGTACTTC. Encoded protein: CASSQSFAGADYDEQYF.

This chain uses TRBV6-1 with TRBJ1-1, with 9 positions matching TRBD1. The J segment lost 3 bases and the V segment lost 7 bases, leaving 3 bases of the junction unmatched. The CDR3 covers 13 residues. In germline, CDR1 is MNHNS, CDR2 SASEGT. The DNA for the CDR3 is TGTGCCAGCACCCGACAGGGGGACACTGAAGCTTTCTTT. This codes for CASTRQGDTEAFF.

The V call is TRBV7-9, the J call TRBJ2-2; no reliable D call. This CDR3 is built from 14 residues. V was clipped by 0 bases and J by 2 bases, with 4 bases between them. Looked up from germline, CDR1 is SEHNR and CDR2 is FQNEAQ (reference sequence). The CDR3 sequence: CASSLAQNTGELFF. The CDR3 DNA is TGTGCCAGCAGCTTAGCCCAAAACACCGGGGAGCTGTTTTTT. Full variable domain (remainder filled in from reference TRBV7-9 and TRBJ2-2): DTGVSQNPRHKITKRGQNVTFRCDPISEHNRLYWYRQTLGQGPEFLTYFQNEAQLEKSRLLSDRFSAERPKGSFSTLEIQRTEQGDSAMYLCASSLAQNTGELFFGEGSRLTVL.

The chain employs TRBV4-1 and TRBJ2-7; weak D call: TRBD2 (5 bases). Trimming cost V 0 bases and J 2 bases, with 8 bases left between them. The CDR3 contains 14 residues. The germline CDR1 and CDR2 sequences are MGHRA and YSYEKL. This CDR3 reads CASSQETGTYEQYF. Written as DNA, the CDR3 is TGCGCCAGCAGCCAAGAGACGGGAACCTACGAGCAGTACTTC.

The rearrangement links TRBV11-2 to TRBJ2-7, with D possibly TRBD1 on 5 matching bases. Trimming left V 6 bases short and J 0 bases short, with 9 bases between. CDR1 and CDR2 (germline): SGHAT, FQNNGV. This CDR3 is 13 amino acids long. The CDR3 DNA reads TGTGCCAGCAGACACGGACACTCCTACGAGCAGTACTTC. Protein: CASRHGHSYEQYF.

This clone was counted a few times. The V and J genes are TRBV27 and TRBJ1-2; 8 bases fit TRBD1. Germline CDR1 reads MNHEY; CDR2 reads SMNVEV (reference sequence). The CDR3 runs to 16 residues. V lost 8 bases, J lost 8 bases, and 19 bases stayed unmatched. CDR3 bases: TGTGCCAGCGGTCCCCTCAGGGACAGGCCTGTTCTGGGCTACACCTTC. Its translation: CASGPLRDRPVLGYTF.

J is TRBJ2-5 and V is TRBV6-5; 8 bases match TRBD2. The CDR3 covers 14 residues. The germline V gene has CDR1 MNHEY and CDR2 SVGAGI. The ends lost 2 bases at V and 4 bases at J; junction bases unmatched: 3. In nucleotides, the CDR3 is TGTGCCAGCAGTTACAAGGGACTAGGAGAGACCCAGTACTTC. Protein product: CASSYKGLGETQYF.

This rearrangement joins TRBV29-1 to TRBJ2-1; 11 nucleotides agree with TRBD2. CDR1 is SQVTM and CDR2 is ANQGSEA in the germline V gene. V gave up 6 bases and J gave up 10 bases; unmatched junction bases: 8. The length of the CDR3 is 13 residues. Written as DNA, the CDR3 is TGCAGCGTGATTCTAGCGGGAGGACCCGAGCAGTTCTTC. It codes for CSVILAGGPEQFF.

The gene calls are TRBV11-2 and TRBJ2-3, with D perhaps matching TRBD2 (6 bases). The CDR3 has 16 residues. The germline V gene has CDR1 SGHAT and CDR2 FQNNGV. The ends were cut back, 3 bases at V and 0 bases at J, with 13 bases in the middle. CDR3 sequence: CASSLNLASSTDTQYF. The CDR3 coding sequence is TGTGCCAGCAGCTTGAACCTAGCGTCTAGCACAGATACGCAGTATTTT.

The chain links TRBV25-1 to TRBJ2-2, with D tentatively TRBD1 (6 bases). In germline, CDR1 is MGHDK, CDR2 SYGVNS. Trimming left V 7 bases short and J 4 bases short, with 13 bases between. This CDR3 spans 14 amino acids. The CDR3 DNA is TGTGCCAGCATGGAGACAGGCCCCACCGGGGAGCTGTTTTTT. It encodes CASMETGPTGELFF. Together with reference TRBV25-1 and TRBJ2-2, the CDR3 gives the full variable domain: EADIYQTPRYLVIGTGKKITLECSQTMGHDKMYWYQQDPGMELHLIHYSYGVNSTEKGDLSSESTVSRIRTEHFPLTLESARPSHTSQYLCASMETGPTGELFFGEGSRLTVL.

The V gene is TRBV6-4, the J gene TRBJ2-1, with 16 positions matching TRBD2. The germline gives CDR1 MRHNA, CDR2 SNTAGT. The CDR3 length is 15 residues. J was trimmed by 7 bases and V by 4 bases; bases with no gene match: 1. In DNA, the CDR3 is TGTGCCAGCAGTGCGGGACTAGCGGGAGGGAATGAGCAGTTCTTC. It translates to CASSAGLAGGNEQFF.